This T cell receptor (beta chain) was found in a study of glioma-infiltrating T cells after dendritic cell vaccination. Study summary: Samples are from glioblastoma patients in Phase I and II dendritic cell vaccine trials.

Details on this clone: Its antigen is not known.

The data were produced by immunoSEQ multiplex PCR, yet TCRdb's version contains in-frame clones alone and is incomplete. The repertoire holds tens of thousands of clones, with over 75% as singletons. The V gene lost 7 bases and the J gene lost 3 bases, with 12 bases spanning the gap. Germline-derived CDR1 and CDR2 are LNHDA and SQIVND (reference sequence). The CDR3 sequence is 13 residues long. Study-wide points: Patients with more pretreatment TILs had longer time to progression and survival. Only a small number of patients had complete blood and tumor samples.

V is TRBV19 and J is TRBJ1-1; the D is unclear. This clonotype originated in a human donor with glioblastoma. The sequencing used blood, collected before dendritic cell vaccination. CDR3 nucleotide sequence: TGTGCCAGTAATTTTCAAGCCTACACTGAAGCTTTCTTT. It encodes CASNFQAYTEAFF.